The rows below give T cell receptor beta chains drawn from one sample of a study of blood T cell repertoires in COVID-19. The protocol was immunoSEQ multiplex PCR, while the TCRdb copy is restricted to in-frame clones and leaves out a portion. The table includes about 21,000 clones, under 90% detected once. Sequences were obtained from peripheral blood. The receptors were sampled from a human donor in a cohort sampled during active COVID-19. Both conserved end residues are part of each CDR3. The D gene is left open where the match is weak. The listing skips clone size in some rows; elsewhere it reads once, few, many or a size class.

>TRBD1|TRBV9|.|TRBJ2-3
CASSGLTGTGGGGQYF
TGTGCCAGCAGCGGACTGACCGGGACAGGGGGCGGAGGGCAGTATTTT
>TRBD2|TRBV6-1|few|TRBJ2-3
CASSEVAGSTDTQYF
TGTGCCAGCAGTGAAGTAGCGGGGAGCACAGATACGCAGTATTTT
>TRBD1|TRBV18|once|TRBJ2-5
CASSPNQGAQETQYF
TGTGCCAGCTCACCAAACCAGGGGGCCCAAGAGACCCAGTACTTC
>TRBD1|TRBV3-1/TRBV3-2|.|TRBJ1-6
CASSPHRGGSPLHF
TGTGCCAGCAGCCCCCACAGGGGTGGCTCACCCCTCCACTTT
>TRBD2|TRBV5-4|.|TRBJ2-1
CASSLERDSYNEQFF
TGTGCCAGCAGCCTAGAGCGGGATTCCTACAATGAGCAGTTCTTC
>TRBD1|TRBV28|once|TRBJ1-6
CASSFMDRDGSPLHF
TGTGCCAGCAGTTTTATGGACAGGGATGGTTCACCCCTCCACTTT
>.|TRBV18|.|TRBJ1-5
CASSPRGSNNQPQHF
TGTGCCAGCTCACCACGAGGCAGCAACAATCAGCCCCAGCATTTT
>TRBD1|TRBV25-1|.|TRBJ2-7
CASSGGTGDVNEQYF
TGTGCCAGCAGTGGCGGGACAGGGGACGTGAACGAGCAGTACTTC
>.|TRBV11-3|.|TRBJ2-2
CASRGPNTGELFF
TGTGCCAGCAGGGGGCCGAACACCGGGGAGCTGTTTTTT
>.|TRBV10-1|.|TRBJ1-1
CASSVPPCGSGCTEAFF
TGCGCCAGCAGTGTACCACCCTGCGGGTCTGGGTGCACTGAAGCTTTCTTT
>.|TRBV6-6|.|TRBJ1-3
CASSYSAGSGNTIYF
TGTGCCAGCAGTTACTCGGCAGGCTCTGGAAACACCATATATTTT
>TRBD1|TRBV30|.|TRBJ1-5
CAWSVGGRGNQPQHF
TGTGCCTGGAGTGTAGGAGGCAGGGGGAATCAGCCCCAGCATTTT